Listed here is a single T cell receptor beta chain. This CDR3 has 13 amino acids. V gave up 1 base and J gave up 5 bases, with 6 bases separating them. Germline V gives CDR1 SGHNT, CDR2 YENEEA. This entry comes from a study of blood T cell repertoires in COVID-19. Clones were read by immunoSEQ multiplex PCR, and TCRdb kept only the in-frame ones, dropping some. The sample consists of a few hundred thousand clones, approximately 88% of them appearing once. The specimen was peripheral blood. The source of this sequence is a woman aged 45-65 years with COVID-19, enrolled during active disease. The chain recombines TRBV11-3 with TRBJ2-1; D uncertain. The CDR3 DNA sequence: TGTGCCAGCAGCTTAGGCTATAACAATGAGCAGTTCTTC. Translating it yields CASSLGYNNEQFF.